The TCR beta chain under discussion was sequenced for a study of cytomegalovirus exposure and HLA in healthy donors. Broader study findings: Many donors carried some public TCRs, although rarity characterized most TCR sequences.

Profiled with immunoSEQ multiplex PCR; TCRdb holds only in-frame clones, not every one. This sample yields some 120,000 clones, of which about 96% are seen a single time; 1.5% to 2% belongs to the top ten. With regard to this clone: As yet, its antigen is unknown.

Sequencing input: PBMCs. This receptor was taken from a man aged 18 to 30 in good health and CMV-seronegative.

Written as DNA, the CDR3 is TGTGCCAGCAGTTCCGCCGGGACAGGTGACTACGAGCAGTACTTC. Translated, it gives CASSSAGTGDYEQYF. The chain joins TRBV27 to TRBJ2-7; 8 bases fit TRBD1. The trim removed 4 bases at V and 3 bases at J, leaving 8 bases unmatched. CDR3 length equals 15 residues. From germline, CDR1 is MNHEY and CDR2 SMNVEV (reference sequence).